This TCR beta chain was sequenced in a study of control samples from healthy donors and cancer patients. Some clones are missing from TCRdb's copy, which holds only in-frame ones; the method was immunoSEQ multiplex PCR. Counted here are around 120,000 clones, around nine tenths occurring once; the ten biggest clones make up around 9%. The CDR3 runs 14 residues. Trimming took 4 bases from V and 0 from J, leaving 10 bases between them. Germline V CDR1 and CDR2: LGHNA, YSLEER. The chain joins TRBV4-3 to TRBJ2-7, with D perhaps TRBD1 or TRBD2 (5 bases each). This receptor was taken from a middle-aged man in good health. The sequencing input was blood. The CDR3 DNA reads as TGCGCCAGCAGCCCCGGGACGGTCTCCTACGAGCAGTACTTC. Protein product: CASSPGTVSYEQYF.